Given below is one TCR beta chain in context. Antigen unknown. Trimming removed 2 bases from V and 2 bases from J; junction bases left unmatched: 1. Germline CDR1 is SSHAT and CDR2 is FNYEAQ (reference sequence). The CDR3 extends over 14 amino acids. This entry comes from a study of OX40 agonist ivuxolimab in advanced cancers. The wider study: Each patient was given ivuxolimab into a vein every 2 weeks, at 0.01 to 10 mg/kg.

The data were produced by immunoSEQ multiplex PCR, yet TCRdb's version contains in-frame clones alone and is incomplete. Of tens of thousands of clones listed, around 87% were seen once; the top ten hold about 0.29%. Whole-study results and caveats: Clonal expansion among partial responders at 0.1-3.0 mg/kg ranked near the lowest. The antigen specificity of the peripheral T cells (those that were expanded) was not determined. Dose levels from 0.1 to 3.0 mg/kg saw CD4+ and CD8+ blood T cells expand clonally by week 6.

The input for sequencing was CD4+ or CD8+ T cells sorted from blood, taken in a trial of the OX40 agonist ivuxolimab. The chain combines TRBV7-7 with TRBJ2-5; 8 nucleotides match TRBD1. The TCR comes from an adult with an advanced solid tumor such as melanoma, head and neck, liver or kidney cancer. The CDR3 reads CASSLNRGQETQYF. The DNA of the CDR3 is TGTGCCAGCAGCTTAAACAGGGGGCAAGAGACCCAGTACTTC.